This T cell receptor (beta chain) was found in a study of CD8+CD57+ T cells in acquired aplastic anemia. CDR3 length equals 14 residues. The V gene lost 3 bases and the J gene lost 3 bases, with 11 bases spanning the gap. Germline loops: CDR1 SGHAT, CDR2 FQNNGV. Profiling that covered TCR beta VDJ and CDR3 relied on genomic DNA as its template. TCRdb fed the reads into MiXCR, producing one record per CDR3 protein. The sample lists 200,000 or so distinct CDR3 sequences, 64% occurring once. The sequenced sample consisted of sorted CD4+, CD8+, or CD8+CD57+ T cells (not recorded which) from PBMCs. The chain is built from TRBV11-2 and TRBJ2-5, with D possibly matching TRBD1 (6 bases). The clonotype originates from a human donor with severe aplastic anemia or a healthy control (not recorded which). DNA for the CDR3: TGTGCCAGCAGCTTTTGGTCAGGGGAAGAGACCCAGTACTTC. Its protein product is CASSFWSGEETQYF. Looking up the rest from reference TRBV11-2 and TRBJ2-5 gives the full variable domain: EAGVAQSPRYKIIEKRQSVAFWCNPISGHATLYWYQQILGQGPKLLIQFQNNGVVDDSQLPKDRFSAERLKGVDSTLKIQPAKLEDSAVYLCASSFWSGEETQYFGPGTRLLVL.